This TCR beta chain originates from a study of blood T cell repertoires in COVID-19 (dated by TCRdb to about 2020). Broadly, across the study: Samples from collaborators originated in the United States, Italy and Spain and spanned both the acute and convalescent phases of COVID-19. Subjects who had been exposed to COVID-19, were actively infected with it, or had recovered from it provided the deeply sampled blood TCRbeta repertoires that made up the dataset. The material from the prospective study consisted of cDNA or gDNA derived from T cells, B-cell-depleted T cells, or PBMCs. Nearly every sample came with metadata listing a de-identified subject ID, COVID-19 status, age in years and sex. Samples were obtained from the ongoing ImmuneRACE study (first 160 participants) and from some 1,200 subjects provided by 6 global collaborators. The repertoires were released in a freely available public database meant as a resource for research on the immune response to SARS-CoV-2. Where available, HLA class I and class II types were obtained from metadata supplied by the sample provider rather than from assay-based typing.

The immunoSEQ Assay, a bias-controlled multiplex PCR, was used to amplify TCRbeta CDR3 regions from genomic DNA. The study's own analysis went as follows. The number of nucleated cells in each sample was estimated by amplification of reference gene primers within the assay. Sequence reads were collapsed and filtered to measure the absolute abundance of every unique TCRbeta CDR3 rearrangement. For each sample, productive Simpson clonality was calculated by taking the square root of Simpson's diversity index across productive rearrangements. The table comes from immuneACCESS by way of TCRdb, which keeps in-frame sequences with V and J called. Part of the clones is missing from these tables; in studies checked, under half for an unresolved V gene and the rest for unknown reasons. V and J calls and clone size come straight from that table; D and trimming were deduced from the DNA. The sample table lists 220,000 or so clones, more than 85% of them with a count of one. The biggest ten clones account for 0.65% to 0.85% of the sample.

Findings and caveats that apply to the study as a whole: Clinical and demographic metadata were provided uncurated, with the amount varying by source and participant.

As regards this clone: There is no known antigen for this receptor. Base qualities are not recorded, but no much larger clone differs from it by a single base.

One collaborating source in Seattle enrolled patients while the patients were actively infected and followed the patients over time throughout the course of disease. The collaborating institutions used their own protocols to collect whole blood in K2EDTA tubes. Collaborator samples were shipped for TCRbeta analysis as frozen whole blood, isolated PBMCs, or DNA extracted from either sample type. The CDR3 runs 13 residues from the cysteine to the phenylalanine. The DNA shown is the 39-base CDR3, in frame from base 1. Unmatched junction bases come to 4, with V trimmed by 4 bases and J by 6 bases. CDR1 and CDR2 are drawn from the germline V gene: SGHTS, YDEGEE.

The TCR was taken from a man aged 55-75 years with COVID-19, enrolled during active disease. Sequenced material: peripheral blood. The V and J genes are TRBV5-8 and TRBJ1-2, and 9 junction bases match TRBD1. At the DNA level, the sequence is TGTGCCAGCAGCCCAAGGGACAGGGATGGCTACACCTTC. It translates to CASSPRDRDGYTF.